The entry below describes one T cell receptor beta chain. This sample was included in a study of blood T cells in healthy people across ages. Healthy Caucasian individuals from Russia aged roughly 6 to 90 served as donors. The total RNA that was extracted per sample amounted to at least 6 micrograms. This CDR3 spans 14 amino acids. Trimming removed 1 base from V and 5 bases from J, with 11 bases in between. Germline loops: CDR1 LGHNA, CDR2 YSLEER. Combining a sample-barcoded 5' primer with a J-beta primer mix, a second PCR ran for about 7 to 11 cycles. TCRdb independently ran MiXCR on the 5' RACE reads; one entry per CDR3 protein. The data hold 800,000 to 900,000 distinct CDR3 sequences, with 55% to 65% observed a single time.

The specimen was blood. The chain couples TRBV4-3 to TRBJ2-5; D perhaps matches TRBD2 (5 bases). The sequence came from a man younger than 40 in good health. CDR3 in DNA: TGCGCCAGCAGCCAAGCGGCTGAGGGTGAGACCCAGTACTTC. This gives the protein CASSQAAEGETQYF.